These 21 T cell receptor beta chains were sequenced from one sample in a study of blood T cell repertoires in COVID-19. TCRdb keeps only in-frame clones here, not all; method: immunoSEQ multiplex PCR. This sample carries about 180,000 clones, 84% of them seen once, and the ten largest clones take approximately 7%. The sample was peripheral blood. The receptors originated from a human donor in a cohort sampled during active COVID-19.

This clone occurred once. The CDR3 DNA follows: TGTGCCAGCAGTGGGGGGGTCATCACAGATACGCAGTATTTT. This gives the protein CASSGGVITDTQYF. The rearrangement joins TRBV2 to TRBJ2-3; perhaps TRBD2 as D (6 bases). Germline loops: CDR1 SNHLY, CDR2 FYNNEI. The CDR3 runs to 14 residues. The V end lost 4 bases, the J end lost 2 bases, and 10 bases lay between the germline ends.

The chain uses TRBV5-1 and TRBJ2-1, with D possibly TRBD1 on 6 matching bases. The germline gives CDR1 SGHRS, CDR2 YFSETQ. The CDR3 sequence is 17 residues long. V gave up 4 bases and J gave up 6 bases, with 23 bases separating them. The DNA for the CDR3 is TGCGCCAGCAGCCAACAGGACGCCGGGGTAGGGGGCAATGAGCAGTTCTTC. Residues: CASSQQDAGVGGNEQFF.

The chain uses TRBV2 and TRBJ2-3; 7 bases fit TRBD2. The CDR3 consists of 15 residues. With V trimmed by 4 bases and J by 6 bases, 10 bases remained unmatched. Germline assignment: CDR1 SNHLY and CDR2 FYNNEI. This CDR3 is CASSGSLAVLDTQYF. The CDR3 coding sequence is TGTGCCAGCAGTGGTAGTCTAGCGGTTCTGGATACGCAGTATTTT.

This chain connects TRBV28 to TRBJ2-3, with TRBD1 identical over 9 bases. The CDR3 runs to 17 residues. Germline loops: CDR1 MDHEN, CDR2 SYDVKM. V shed 4 bases, J shed 0 bases, and the junction held 8 bases outside the gene matches. In DNA form, the CDR3 reads TGTGCCAGCAGTTCCCTCAGGGGACAGGGCAGCACAGATACGCAGTATTTT. It specifies CASSSLRGQGSTDTQYF.

With regard to this clone: One junction end disagrees with the germline gene, perhaps due to a read error. The J gene is TRBJ1-3, the V gene TRBV6-5; TRBD1 might be the D (5 bases). The CDR3 loop spans 14 amino acids. Germline loops: CDR1 MNHEY, CDR2 SVGAGI. Here the CDR3 reads CASSLDIVGSTIYF. The DNA of the CDR3 is TGTGCCAGCAGCTTGGACATTGTGGGAAGCACCATATATTTT.

V and J are TRBV2 and TRBJ2-1, with a weak D call TRBD2 (5 bases). Trimming pared 7 bases from V and 1 base from J, leaving 8 bases between. Germline CDR1 SNHLY, CDR2 FYNNEI. The CDR3 runs 13 residues. The CDR3: CASKDSSYNEQFF. The CDR3 bases are TGTGCCAGCAAGGACTCTTCCTACAATGAGCAGTTCTTC.

The rearrangement joins TRBV6-5 to TRBJ2-7, with a weak D call TRBD2 (6 bases). The V end lost 8 bases, the J end lost 5 bases, and 10 bases lay between the germline ends. This CDR3 contains 11 residues. Per the germline V gene, CDR1 is MNHEY and CDR2 is SVGAGI. The CDR3 DNA is TGTGCCAGCCTCGGGGGTCACGAGCAGTACTTC. Translation gives CASLGGHEQYF.

The gene calls are TRBV18 and TRBJ1-2, with TRBD1 matching 7 bases. CDR1 and CDR2 from the germline V gene are KGHSH and LQKENI. This CDR3 is 19 amino acids long. The V segment lost 2 bases and the J segment 2 bases; nucleotides outside the gene matches: 17. The CDR3: CASSPSSETGRDGNYGYTF. DNA of the CDR3: TGTGCCAGCTCACCATCGTCGGAGACAGGGCGTGATGGGAACTATGGCTACACCTTC.

V gene TRBV6-5 combines with J gene TRBJ2-7; D possibly corresponds to TRBD2 (5 bases). The V and J ends lost 6 bases and 4 bases respectively, with 7 bases between them. CDR1 and CDR2 (germline): MNHEY, SVGAGI. This CDR3 has 11 residues. The CDR3 DNA reads TGTGCCAGCAGGGAGGTGTACGAGCAGTACTTC. Translating gives CASREVYEQYF.

CDR3 protein: CASSLDDTPGNTIYF. The CDR3, as DNA: TGCGCCAGCAGCTTGGATGACACCCCTGGAAACACCATATATTTT. The V call is TRBV5-1, the J call TRBJ1-3; D unclear. This CDR3 has 15 amino acids. V dropped 0 bases and J dropped 2 bases, with 9 bases sitting between them. CDR1 and CDR2 from the germline V gene are SGHRS and YFSETQ.

CDR3 nucleotide sequence: TGCAGCGTCAGGGGTTCTGGTAATTCACCCCTCCACTTT. Protein sequence: CSVRGSGNSPLHF. The chain combines TRBV29-1 with TRBJ1-6; possible D gene TRBD1, 6 bases. Germline CDR1 is SQVTM and CDR2 is ANQGSEA. The CDR3 is 13 residues long. The V end was cut by 6 bases, the J end by 6 bases, with 12 bases between.

This chain joins TRBV11-2 and TRBJ1-6; 7 nucleotides match TRBD1. CDR3 length: 15 amino acids. CDR1 SGHAT and CDR2 FQNNGV come from the germline V gene. V gave up 2 bases and J gave up 6 bases; unmatched junction bases: 4. DNA for the CDR3: TGTGCCAGCAGCTTAAGGTACAGGGGTAATTCACCCCTCCACTTT. It translates to CASSLRYRGNSPLHF.

The rearrangement links TRBV6-1 to TRBJ1-6; a weak D match, TRBD1 (6 bases). The length of the CDR3 is 13 residues. The germline gives CDR1 MNHNS, CDR2 SASEGT. Deletions cut 2 bases from V and 11 bases from J, with 10 bases between. The CDR3 nucleotides read TGTGCCAGCAGTGAACGGCAGGGGACACCCCTCCACTTT. This encodes CASSERQGTPLHF.

The chain joins TRBV6-2 or TRBV6-3 to TRBJ2-7; weak D call: TRBD1 (6 bases). This CDR3 comprises 14 residues. V was pared by 5 bases and J by 4 bases, with 15 bases between. Germline V gene data show CDR1 as MNHEY and CDR2 as SVGEGT. CDR3 amino acids: CASSPLGDNYEQYF. In DNA, the CDR3 is TGTGCCAGCAGTCCACTCGGGGACAATTACGAGCAGTACTTC.

The chain employs TRBV27 and TRBJ2-7; perhaps TRBD2 as D (5 bases). Trimming removed 5 bases from V and 0 bases from J, with 11 bases in between. CDR3 size: 14 residues. Germline CDR1 and CDR2: MNHEY and SMNVEV (reference sequence). The chain's CDR3 is CASSPLGNSYEQYF. The CDR3 nucleotides read TGTGCCAGCAGTCCCCTCGGGAACTCCTACGAGCAGTACTTC.

The chain joins TRBV18 to TRBJ2-3; the D gene is possibly TRBD1 (6 bases). The length of the CDR3 is 15 residues. V was clipped by 6 bases and J by 2 bases, with 15 bases between them. In germline, CDR1 is KGHSH, CDR2 LQKENI. In DNA, the CDR3 is TGTGCCAGCTCGCCGGCAGGGGCCTCCACAGATACGCAGTATTTT. The encoded protein is CASSPAGASTDTQYF.

The table lists this clone with a few counts. This chain joins TRBV2 and TRBJ2-7; 9 bases agree with TRBD2. The CDR3 runs 14 residues. The ends lost 7 bases at V and 6 bases at J; junction bases unmatched: 10. The V gene's germline CDR1 is SNHLY and CDR2 FYNNEI. CDR3 residues: CASTVAGAPREQYF. The CDR3 DNA follows: TGTGCCAGCACTGTAGCGGGGGCCCCTCGCGAGCAGTACTTC. The variable domain in full, with the rest retrieved from reference TRBV2 and TRBJ2-7, is EPEVTQTPSHQVTQMGQEVILRCVPISNHLYFYWYRQILGQKVEFLVSFYNNEISEKSEIFDDQFSVERPDGSNFTLKIRSTKLEDSAMYFCASTVAGAPREQYFGPGTRLTVT.

The CDR3 DNA sequence: TGCAGCGGACAGGGAGGCTACAATGAGCAGTTCTTC. This codes for CSGQGGYNEQFF. The genes are TRBV29-1 and TRBJ2-1, with a possible D match to TRBD1 (7 bases). V was clipped by 7 bases and J by 3 bases, with 10 bases between them. This CDR3 contains 12 residues. The germline CDR1 and CDR2 sequences are SQVTM and ANQGSEA.

This clone was recorded only once. J is TRBJ1-1 and V is TRBV3-1 (or the pseudogene TRBV3-2); D may be TRBD1 (6 bases). This CDR3 comprises 14 residues. V gave up 5 bases and J gave up 1 base, with 11 bases separating them. Germline CDR1 and CDR2: LGHDT and YNNKEL (reference sequence). CDR3 sequence reads: CASSIQGGNTEAFF. In DNA, the CDR3 is TGTGCCAGCAGCATACAGGGCGGGAACACTGAAGCTTTCTTT.

This clone occurred a few times. The same CDR3 arises from other DNA sequences in this sample as well. The chain combines TRBV5-1 with TRBJ2-7; 9 bases fit TRBD1. This CDR3 spans 15 amino acids. Germline CDR1 SGHRS, CDR2 YFSETQ. Trimming removed 4 bases from V and 0 bases from J; junction bases left unmatched: 5. The CDR3 nucleotides read TGCGCCAGCAGCCTGGGGACAGGGAGCTCCTACGAGCAGTACTTC. Protein product: CASSLGTGSSYEQYF. The full variable domain, completed using reference TRBV5-1 and TRBJ2-7, is KAGVTQTPRYLIKTRGQQVTLSCSPISGHRSVSWYQQTPGQGLQFLFEYFSETQRNKGNFPGRFSGRQFSNSRSEMNVSTLELGDSALYLCASSLGTGSSYEQYFGPGTRLTVT.

This clone was found once. The chain carries TRBV5-1 and TRBJ1-2; 8 bases agree with TRBD1. The trim removed 0 bases at V and 6 bases at J, leaving 4 bases unmatched. Looked up from germline, CDR1 is SGHRS and CDR2 is YFSETQ. This CDR3 region has 14 residues. The CDR3 spells CASSLGTGRDGYTF. The CDR3 nucleotides are TGCGCCAGCAGCTTGGGGACAGGGCGAGATGGCTACACCTTC.